Listed here are 13 T cell receptor beta chains from one sample, sequenced in a study of CD8 T cells in Susac syndrome. Random-hexamer reverse transcription was applied to roughly 0.45 to 1 ug RNA. One entry per CDR3 protein, called by TCRdb with MiXCR from the immunoSEQ multiplex PCR reads. Among roughly 330,000 distinct CDR3 sequences, about 91% were seen once, and the ten largest hold more than 0.06%. The sample taken for sequencing was CD4+ T cells from PBMCs. The receptors shown here come from a human donor with multiple sclerosis.

The chain uses TRBV30 and TRBJ1-4, with TRBD1 identical over 8 bases. Per the germline V gene, CDR1 is GTSNPN and CDR2 is SVGIG (reference sequence). Losses at the gene ends were 4 bases for V and 8 bases for J; bases not matched to a gene: 12. The CDR3 consists of 15 residues. This chain's CDR3 is CAWTTSGGDWEKLFF. CDR3 sequence (DNA): TGTGCCTGGACAACATCAGGGGGCGACTGGGAAAAACTGTTTTTT. Full variable domain (missing parts from reference TRBV30 and TRBJ1-4): SQTIHQWPATLVQPVGSPLSLECTVEGTSNPNLYWYRQAAGRGLQLLFYSVGIGQISSEVPQNLSASRPQDRQFILSSKKLLLSDSGFYLCAWTTSGGDWEKLFFGSGTQLSVL.

The chain combines TRBV9 with TRBJ2-2; D is unresolved. The CDR3 is 14 amino acids. The V end was cut by 3 bases, the J end by 4 bases, with 10 bases between. Per the germline V gene, CDR1 is SGDLS and CDR2 is YYNGEE. CDR3 region: CASSEVVGTGELFF. In nucleotides, the CDR3 is TGTGCCAGCAGCGAAGTGGTGGGCACCGGGGAGCTGTTTTTT.

This sequence joins TRBV7-2 and TRBJ2-1; 11 bases line up with TRBD2. The junction had 5 bases not matched to a gene; V was cut back by 6 bases and J by 4 bases. This CDR3 comprises 15 residues. The germline gives CDR1 SGHTA, CDR2 FQGNSA. In DNA, the CDR3 is TGTGCCAGCAGTACCGGGACTAGCGGTTACAATGAGCAGTTCTTC. Translating it yields CASSTGTSGYNEQFF.

In this sample, this clonotype turned up once. The rearrangement uses TRBV12-3 or TRBV12-4 and TRBJ2-2, with D unresolved. The CDR3 runs 14 residues. V was cut by 1 base and J by 7 bases, with 10 bases left in between. The CDR3: CASSLGYLNGELFF. The CDR3 DNA is TGTGCCAGCAGTTTAGGGTATCTGAACGGGGAGCTGTTTTTT.

The sample holds one count of this clonotype. The chain recombines TRBV4-1 with TRBJ1-1; D is unresolved. Germline lookup yields CDR1 MGHRA and CDR2 YSYEKL. V was clipped by 3 bases and J by 7 bases, with 27 bases between them. This CDR3 contains 18 residues. CDR3 in DNA: TGCGCCAGCAGCCAGGTATTAGCCCGGAATAAGGAGGAGAGTGAAGCTTTCTTT. This encodes CASSQVLARNKEESEAFF.

This clonotype was counted a single time. The CDR3 DNA reads as TGCAGCGTGAGACAGGGACAAGAGACCCAGTACTTC. Its translation is CSVRQGQETQYF. V is TRBV29-1 and J is TRBJ2-5, with 7 nucleotides matching TRBD1. Unmatched junction bases numbered 3, after V lost 6 bases and J lost 2 bases. The CDR3 is 12 amino acids. CDR1 SQVTM and CDR2 ANQGSEA come from the germline V gene.

The chain links TRBV18 to TRBJ2-5; D not certain. This CDR3 has 14 residues. The germline CDR1 and CDR2 sequences are KGHSH and LQKENI. Trimming removed 0 bases from V and 7 bases from J, with 12 bases in between. In DNA, the CDR3 is TGTGCCAGCTCACCACCTGAATCCGTCGGGACCCAGTACTTC. Amino acids: CASSPPESVGTQYF.

CDR3 coding DNA: TGTGCCAGCACCTCACCGCCGTCGATTGAAGCTTTCTTT. Amino acid sequence: CASTSPPSIEAFF. This chain joins TRBV7-2 and TRBJ1-1; no clear D. The CDR3 sequence is 13 residues long. Germline CDR1 is SGHTA and CDR2 is FQGNSA. V was shortened by 7 bases and J by 7 bases, with 16 bases between the two germline ends.

The rearrangement uses TRBV18 and TRBJ2-1; no clear D gene. CDR1 and CDR2 from the germline V gene are KGHSH and LQKENI. The V end lost 6 bases, the J end lost 9 bases, and 15 bases lay between the germline ends. This CDR3 contains 13 residues. This CDR3 reads CASSIGRVGEQFF. The DNA for the CDR3 is TGTGCCAGCTCGATAGGACGGGTTGGTGAGCAGTTCTTC.

As DNA, the CDR3 is TGCGCCAGCAGCCAATTGGCCAGTATGAGGGGAATGAACACTGAAGCTTTCTTT. Its translation: CASSQLASMRGMNTEAFF. The gene calls are TRBV4-1 and TRBJ1-1; D might be TRBD1 (5 bases). V lost 2 bases and J 0 bases, leaving 19 bases between the germline ends. The CDR3 runs to 18 residues. Germline values: CDR1 MGHRA, CDR2 YSYEKL.

V usage is TRBV3-1 and J usage is TRBJ2-5, with D possibly matching TRBD1 (5 bases). Germline CDR1 reads LGHDT; CDR2 reads YNNKEL (reference sequence). V lost 1 base to trimming and J lost 4 bases, with 16 bases between them. This CDR3 is 16 amino acids long. This CDR3 reads CASSQGVSRQGETQYF. The CDR3 DNA is TGTGCCAGCAGCCAAGGGGTATCGAGGCAGGGAGAGACCCAGTACTTC.

The chain recombines TRBV2 with TRBJ2-6; possibly TRBD2 for D (5 bases). Germline V gene sequence: CDR1 SNHLY, CDR2 FYNNEI. Deletions cut 6 bases from V and 2 bases from J, with 8 bases between. The CDR3 length is 14 residues. The CDR3, as DNA: TGTGCCAGCAGGAGGGAAGCTGGGGCCAACGTCCTGACTTTC. Translation gives CASRREAGANVLTF.

V is TRBV19 and J is TRBJ1-3, with D uncertain. CDR1 and CDR2 from the germline V gene are LNHDA and SQIVND (reference sequence). CDR3 length: 14 residues. V was clipped by 4 bases and J by 1 base, with 8 bases between them. DNA of the CDR3: TGTGCCAGTAGTAATGGAGAGTCTGGAAACACCATATATTTT. Translating gives CASSNGESGNTIYF.